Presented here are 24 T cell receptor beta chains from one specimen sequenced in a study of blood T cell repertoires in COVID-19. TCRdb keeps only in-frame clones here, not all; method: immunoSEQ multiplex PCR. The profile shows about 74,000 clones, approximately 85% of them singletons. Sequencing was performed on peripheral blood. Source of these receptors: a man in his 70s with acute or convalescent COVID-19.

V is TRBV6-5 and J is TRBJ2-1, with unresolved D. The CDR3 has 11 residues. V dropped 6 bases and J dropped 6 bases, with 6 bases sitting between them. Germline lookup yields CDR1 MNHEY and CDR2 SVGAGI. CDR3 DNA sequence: TGTGCCAGCAGGACAAGCAATGAGCAGTTCTTC. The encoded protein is CASRTSNEQFF.

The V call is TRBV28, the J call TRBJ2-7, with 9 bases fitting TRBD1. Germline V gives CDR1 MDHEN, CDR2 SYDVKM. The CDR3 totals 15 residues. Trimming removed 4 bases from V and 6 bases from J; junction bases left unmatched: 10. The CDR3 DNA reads TGTGCCAGCAGTTCGAGGGGGACAGGGCGTTTCGAGCAGTACTTC. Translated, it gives CASSSRGTGRFEQYF. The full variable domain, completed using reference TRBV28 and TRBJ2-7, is DVKVTQSSRYLVKRTGEKVFLECVQDMDHENMFWYRQDPGLGLRLIYFSYDVKMKEKGDIPEGYSVSREKKERFSLILESASTNQTSMYLCASSSRGTGRFEQYFGPGTRLTVT.

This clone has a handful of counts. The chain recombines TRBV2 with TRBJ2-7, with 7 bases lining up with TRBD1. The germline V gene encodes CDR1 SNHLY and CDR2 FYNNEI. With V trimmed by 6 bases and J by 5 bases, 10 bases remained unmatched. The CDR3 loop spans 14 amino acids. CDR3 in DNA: TGTGCCAGCAGACTTCCGGGACAGTCCAACGAGCAGTACTTC. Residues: CASRLPGQSNEQYF.

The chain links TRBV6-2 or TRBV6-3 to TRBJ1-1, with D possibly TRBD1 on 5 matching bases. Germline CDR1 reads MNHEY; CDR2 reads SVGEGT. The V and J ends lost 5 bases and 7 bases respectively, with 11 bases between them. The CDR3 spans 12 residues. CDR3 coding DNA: TGTGCCAGCAGTGACCCGACAGTTGAAGCTTTCTTT. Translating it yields CASSDPTVEAFF.

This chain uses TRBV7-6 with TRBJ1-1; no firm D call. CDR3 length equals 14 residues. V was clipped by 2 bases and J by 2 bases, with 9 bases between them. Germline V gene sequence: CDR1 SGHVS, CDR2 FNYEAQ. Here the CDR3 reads CASSLNGANTEAFF. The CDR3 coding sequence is TGTGCCAGCAGCTTAAATGGAGCTAACACTGAAGCTTTCTTT.

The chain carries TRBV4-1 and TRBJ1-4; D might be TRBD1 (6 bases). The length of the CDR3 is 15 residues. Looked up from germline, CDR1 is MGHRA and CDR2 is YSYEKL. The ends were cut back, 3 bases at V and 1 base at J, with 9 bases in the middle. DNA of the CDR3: TGCGCCAGCAGCCACAGGACAGAAACTAATGAAAAACTGTTTTTT. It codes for CASSHRTETNEKLFF.

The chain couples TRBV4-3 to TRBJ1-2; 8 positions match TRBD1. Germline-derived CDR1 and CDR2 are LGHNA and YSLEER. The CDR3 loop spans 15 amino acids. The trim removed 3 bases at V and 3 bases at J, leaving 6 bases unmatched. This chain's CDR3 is CASSHDRGVDYGYTF. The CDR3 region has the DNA TGCGCCAGCAGCCACGACAGGGGAGTCGACTATGGCTACACCTTC.

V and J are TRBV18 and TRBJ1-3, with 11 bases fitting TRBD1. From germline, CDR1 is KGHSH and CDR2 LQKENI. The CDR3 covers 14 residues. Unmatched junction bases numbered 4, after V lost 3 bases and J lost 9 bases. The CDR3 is CASSPEGQGATIYF. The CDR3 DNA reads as TGTGCCAGCTCACCTGAAGGACAGGGGGCCACCATATATTTT.

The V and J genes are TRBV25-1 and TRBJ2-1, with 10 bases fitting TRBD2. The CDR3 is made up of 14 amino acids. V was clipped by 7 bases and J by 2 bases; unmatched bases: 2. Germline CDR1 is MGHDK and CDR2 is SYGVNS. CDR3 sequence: CASTSGRTYNEQFF. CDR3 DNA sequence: TGTGCCAGCACTAGCGGGAGAACCTACAATGAGCAGTTCTTC.

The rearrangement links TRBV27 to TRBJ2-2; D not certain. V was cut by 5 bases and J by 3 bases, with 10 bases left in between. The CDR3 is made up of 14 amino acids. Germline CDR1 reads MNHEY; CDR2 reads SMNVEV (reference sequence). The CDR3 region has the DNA TGTGCCAGCAGTGGGTACACAGACACCGGGGAGCTGTTTTTT. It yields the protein CASSGYTDTGELFF.

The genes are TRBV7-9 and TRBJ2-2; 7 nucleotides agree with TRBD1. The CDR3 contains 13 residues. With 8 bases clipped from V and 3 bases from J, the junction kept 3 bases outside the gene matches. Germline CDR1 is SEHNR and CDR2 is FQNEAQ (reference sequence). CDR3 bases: TGTGCCAGCCACAGGGGAGACACCGGGGAGCTGTTTTTT. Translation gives CASHRGDTGELFF.

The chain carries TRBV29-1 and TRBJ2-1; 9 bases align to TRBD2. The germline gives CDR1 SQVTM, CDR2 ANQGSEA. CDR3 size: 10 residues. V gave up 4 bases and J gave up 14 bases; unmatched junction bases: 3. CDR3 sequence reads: CSVGLAGEFF. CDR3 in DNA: TGCAGCGTTGGGTTAGCGGGGGAGTTCTTC.

The CDR3 sequence: CSVVTAPNQPQHF. DNA for the CDR3: TGCAGCGTTGTGACAGCCCCTAATCAGCCCCAGCATTTT. This rearrangement joins TRBV29-1 to TRBJ1-5, with D tentatively TRBD1 (5 bases). The V and J ends lost 4 bases and 4 bases respectively, with 11 bases between them. Germline CDR1 and CDR2: SQVTM and ANQGSEA. The CDR3 is 13 residues long.

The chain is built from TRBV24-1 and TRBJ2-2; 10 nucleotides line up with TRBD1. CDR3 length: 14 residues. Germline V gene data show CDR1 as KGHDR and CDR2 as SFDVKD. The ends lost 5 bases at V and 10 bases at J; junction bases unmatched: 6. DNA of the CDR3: TGTGCCACCAGTGCGGACAGGGGGGGTTCGGAGCTGTTTTTT. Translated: CATSADRGGSELFF.

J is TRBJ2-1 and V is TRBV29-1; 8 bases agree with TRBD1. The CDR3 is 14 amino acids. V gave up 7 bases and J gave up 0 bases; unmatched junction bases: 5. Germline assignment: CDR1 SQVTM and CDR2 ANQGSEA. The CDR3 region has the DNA TGCAGCGGCCGGGACAGGAGCTCCTACAATGAGCAGTTCTTC. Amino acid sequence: CSGRDRSSYNEQFF.

The chain's CDR3 is CASSETAHTQYF. The CDR3 DNA sequence: TGTGCCAGCAGTGAAACAGCCCATACGCAGTATTTT. The V call is TRBV25-1, the J call TRBJ2-3; D is uncertain. V was clipped by 2 bases and J by 7 bases, with 7 bases between them. There are 12 residues in the CDR3. CDR1 and CDR2 from the germline V gene are MGHDK and SYGVNS.

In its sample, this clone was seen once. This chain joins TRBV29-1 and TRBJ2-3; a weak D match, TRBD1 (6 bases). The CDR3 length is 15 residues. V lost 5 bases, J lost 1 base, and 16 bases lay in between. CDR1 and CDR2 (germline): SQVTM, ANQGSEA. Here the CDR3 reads CSVKGVGAGTDTQYF. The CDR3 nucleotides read TGCAGCGTTAAGGGGGTGGGGGCCGGCACAGATACGCAGTATTTT.

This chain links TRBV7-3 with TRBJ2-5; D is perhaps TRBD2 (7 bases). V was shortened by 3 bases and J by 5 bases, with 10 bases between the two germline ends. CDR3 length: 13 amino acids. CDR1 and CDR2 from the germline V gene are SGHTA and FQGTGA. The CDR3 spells CASSLGGLETQYF. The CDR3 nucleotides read TGTGCCAGCAGCTTGGGGGGGCTGGAGACCCAGTACTTC. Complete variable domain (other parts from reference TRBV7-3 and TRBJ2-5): GAGVSQTPSNKVTEKGKYVELRCDPISGHTALYWYRQSLGQGPEFLIYFQGTGAADDSGLPNDRFFAVRPEGSVSTLKIQRTERGDSAVYLCASSLGGLETQYFGPGTRLLVL.

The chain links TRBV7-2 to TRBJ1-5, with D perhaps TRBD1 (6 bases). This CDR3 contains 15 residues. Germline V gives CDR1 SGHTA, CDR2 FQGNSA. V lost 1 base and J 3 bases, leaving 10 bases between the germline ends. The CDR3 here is CASSLEGESNQPQHF. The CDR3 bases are TGTGCCAGCAGCTTAGAGGGGGAATCCAATCAGCCCCAGCATTTT. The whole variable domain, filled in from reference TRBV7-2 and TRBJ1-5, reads GAGVSQSPSNKVTEKGKDVELRCDPISGHTALYWYRQSLGQGLEFLIYFQGNSAPDKSGLPSDRFSAERTGGSVSTLTIQRTQQEDSAVYLCASSLEGESNQPQHFGDGTRLSIL.

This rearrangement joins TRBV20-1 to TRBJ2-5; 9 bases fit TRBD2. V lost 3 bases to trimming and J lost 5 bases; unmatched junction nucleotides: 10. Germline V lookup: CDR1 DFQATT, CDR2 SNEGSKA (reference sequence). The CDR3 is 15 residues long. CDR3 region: CSASLAGGPVETQYF. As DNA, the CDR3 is TGCAGTGCTAGTTTGGCGGGGGGGCCTGTGGAGACCCAGTACTTC.

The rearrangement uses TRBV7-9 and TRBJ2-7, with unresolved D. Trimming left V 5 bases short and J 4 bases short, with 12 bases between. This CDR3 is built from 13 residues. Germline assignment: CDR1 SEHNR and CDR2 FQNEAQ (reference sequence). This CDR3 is CASSLGEGYEQYF. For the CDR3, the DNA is TGTGCCAGCAGCCTCGGAGAAGGATACGAGCAGTACTTC. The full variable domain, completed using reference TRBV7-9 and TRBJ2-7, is DTGVSQNPRHKITKRGQNVTFRCDPISEHNRLYWYRQTLGQGPEFLTYFQNEAQLEKSRLLSDRFSAERPKGSFSTLEIQRTEQGDSAMYLCASSLGEGYEQYFGPGTRLTVT.

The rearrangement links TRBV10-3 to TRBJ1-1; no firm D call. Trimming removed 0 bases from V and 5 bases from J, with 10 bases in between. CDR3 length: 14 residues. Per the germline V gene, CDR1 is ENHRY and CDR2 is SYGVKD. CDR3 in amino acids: CAISESAPETEAFF. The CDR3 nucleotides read TGTGCCATCAGTGAGTCGGCCCCGGAGACTGAAGCTTTCTTT.

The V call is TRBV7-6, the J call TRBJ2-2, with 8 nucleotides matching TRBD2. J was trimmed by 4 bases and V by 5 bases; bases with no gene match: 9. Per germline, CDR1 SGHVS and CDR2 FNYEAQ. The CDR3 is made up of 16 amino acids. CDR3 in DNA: TGTGCCAGCAGCCCGCGGGGAGCGGGGGTCACCGGGGAGCTGTTTTTT. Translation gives CASSPRGAGVTGELFF.

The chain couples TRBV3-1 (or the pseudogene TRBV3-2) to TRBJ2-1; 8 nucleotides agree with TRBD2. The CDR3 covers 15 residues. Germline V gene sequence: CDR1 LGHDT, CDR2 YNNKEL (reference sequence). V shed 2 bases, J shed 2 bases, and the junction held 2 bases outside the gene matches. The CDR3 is CASSQTAGAYNEQFF. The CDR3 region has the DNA TGTGCCAGCAGCCAAACAGCGGGAGCCTACAATGAGCAGTTCTTC.